These T cell receptor beta chains were read from a single sample in a study of shared clonotypes between healthy human individuals. Clones were read by immunoSEQ multiplex PCR, and TCRdb kept only the in-frame ones, dropping some. The sample contains about 360,000 clones, 70% to 75% of which appear only once. Material for sequencing was memory CD4+ T cells sorted from blood. The receptors here all came from a man aged 25-40 years in good health. The CDR3 runs from the conserved cysteine through the conserved F or W.

j_gene: TRBJ1-1
v_gene: TRBV27
CDR3aa: CASSLLRNTEAFF

j_gene: TRBJ2-7
v_gene: TRBV5-1
CDR3aa: CASSLGWSGSQDEQYF

j_gene: TRBJ1-2
v_gene: TRBV4-1
CDR3aa: CASSQGVADGDYGYTF

j_gene: TRBJ2-3
v_gene: TRBV5-1
CDR3aa: CASSWGLAGETDTQYF

j_gene: TRBJ2-2
v_gene: TRBV7-7
CDR3aa: CASSLLIAGGPNTGELFF

j_gene: TRBJ2-5
v_gene: TRBV6-1
CDR3aa: CASTRLAGETQYF

j_gene: TRBJ1-5
v_gene: TRBV30
CDR3aa: CAWSVGLGNQPQHF

j_gene: TRBJ2-2
v_gene: TRBV9
CDR3aa: CASSVYGRNTGELFF

j_gene: TRBJ2-7
v_gene: TRBV2
CDR3aa: CASSGSEMSEQYF

j_gene: TRBJ2-1
v_gene: TRBV10-2
CDR3aa: CASRLGLAGIEQFF

j_gene: TRBJ1-2
v_gene: TRBV7-7
CDR3aa: CASSLLPPHREAYGYTF

j_gene: TRBJ2-1
v_gene: TRBV7-9
CDR3aa: CASSYYRSSYNEQFF

j_gene: TRBJ1-1
v_gene: TRBV5-1
CDR3aa: CASSVDRVNTEAFF

j_gene: TRBJ2-2
v_gene: TRBV7-3
CDR3aa: CASSAPGSAGELFF

j_gene: TRBJ2-7
v_gene: TRBV19
CDR3aa: CASSPTGSKDYEQYF

j_gene: TRBJ2-7
v_gene: TRBV29-1
CDR3aa: CSVRSSTGNEQYF

j_gene: TRBJ1-4
v_gene: TRBV6-5
CDR3aa: CASARTATNEKLFF

j_gene: TRBJ1-5
v_gene: TRBV7-9
CDR3aa: CASSLRQGIQHF

j_gene: TRBJ1-1
v_gene: TRBV2
CDR3aa: CASSQGMNTEAFF

j_gene: TRBJ2-1
v_gene: TRBV6-6
CDR3aa: CASNPVTTGLDEQFF

j_gene: TRBJ2-5
v_gene: TRBV7-2
CDR3aa: CASSLTGGVGETQYF

j_gene: TRBJ2-1
v_gene: TRBV29-1
CDR3aa: CSVETLINPGEQFF

j_gene: TRBJ2-2
v_gene: TRBV7-3
CDR3aa: CASSWGPGELFF

j_gene: TRBJ2-7
v_gene: TRBV6-1
CDR3aa: CASSVPVPNYEQYF

j_gene: TRBJ2-5
v_gene: TRBV6-5
CDR3aa: CASTSGSRQYF

j_gene: TRBJ2-3
v_gene: TRBV6-6
CDR3aa: CASSLTTDTQYF